A selection of T cell receptor beta chains follows, all from one sample in a study of cytomegalovirus exposure and HLA in healthy donors. The assay was immunoSEQ multiplex PCR, and TCRdb's table has in-frame clones only and misses some. The sample lists 100,000 to 150,000 clones; about 70% were seen once. Sequencing input: PBMCs. These receptors all stem from a woman between 55 and 75 years old in good health and CMV-seropositive. The CDR3 runs from the conserved cysteine through the conserved F or W. A D gene is named only where the DNA matches it firmly. Size is omitted from some rows. Given values are once, few, many or a class for expanded clones.

d_call	v_call	j_call	clone_size	cdr3_aa	cdr3_nt
.	TRBV6-6	TRBJ1-6	once	CASSSTSGESPLHF	TGTGCCAGCAGTTCCACATCCGGGGAGTCACCCCTCCACTTT
.	TRBV5-6	TRBJ1-2	.	CASSPLGLSDYGYTF	TGTGCCAGCAGCCCCCTTGGCCTCTCAGACTATGGCTACACCTTC
.	TRBV27	TRBJ2-1	few	CASSTTGYEQFF	TGTGCCAGCAGTACGACAGGCTACGAGCAGTTCTTC
.	TRBV25-1	TRBJ1-5	once	CASQSTGGEQPQHF	TGTGCCAGCCAATCCACTGGGGGCGAACAGCCCCAGCATTTT
TRBD1	TRBV2	TRBJ1-6	.	CASRDRGISPLHF	TGTGCCAGCAGGGACAGGGGGATTTCACCCCTCCACTTT
.	TRBV10-3	TRBJ2-7	few	CAIGGLPNSYEQYF	TGTGCCATCGGCGGACTTCCTAACTCCTACGAGCAGTACTTC
.	TRBV7-8	TRBJ2-1	few	CASSSPGHLYNEQFF	TGTGCCAGCAGCTCCCCTGGACACCTCTACAATGAGCAGTTCTTC
.	TRBV5-4	TRBJ1-6	.	CASSLPTTGQRSPLHF	TGTGCCAGCAGCCTTCCTACAACCGGACAGCGGTCACCCCTCCACTTT
.	TRBV15	TRBJ1-5	.	CATSRVPGSNQPQHF	TGTGCCACCAGCAGAGTTCCCGGTAGCAATCAGCCCCAGCATTTT
TRBD2	TRBV2	TRBJ2-2	.	CASSEVLAGGPSGELFF	TGTGCCAGCAGTGAGGTTCTAGCGGGGGGGCCGTCCGGGGAGCTGTTTTTT
.	TRBV29-1	TRBJ1-1	once	CSVVPRRDGGTEAFF	TGCAGCGTTGTTCCACGGAGGGATGGTGGCACTGAAGCTTTCTTT
TRBD1	TRBV5-5	TRBJ1-4	few	CASSQTGRGEKLFF	TGTGCCAGCAGCCAGACAGGGCGGGGTGAAAAACTGTTTTTT